This T cell receptor beta chain was found in a study of blood T cell repertoires in COVID-19. Study-level background: Material from acute and convalescent COVID-19 was sourced from the United States, Italy and Spain.

The Seattle patients joined while their infection was active and were tracked longitudinally afterward. CDR1 is SGHRS, CDR2 YFSETQ, per germline. The V gene lost 4 bases and the J gene lost 4 bases, with 17 bases spanning the gap. This CDR3 is 15 amino acids long. As handled by the study authors: Amplification of reference gene primers was used by the study to estimate nucleated cell counts. TCRdb's table, derived via immunoSEQ multiplex PCR, lists solely in-frame clones and lacks some. The V and J calls and the clone size are those of that table, but D and trimming were determined from the DNA. The sample consists of roughly 120,000 clones, roughly four fifths of them appearing once.

This rearrangement joins TRBV5-1 to TRBJ1-2, with D uncertain. The sequenced sample consisted of peripheral blood. This clonotype originated in a man older than 75 with COVID-19, enrolled during active disease. CDR3 protein: CASSEGGRASYGYTF. CDR3 bases: TGCGCCAGCAGCGAGGGCGGGAGGGCGAGCTATGGCTACACCTTC.